This T cell receptor beta chain was captured by sequencing in a study of blood T cell repertoires in COVID-19. Study overall: T cells, B-cell-depleted T cells, or PBMCs provided the cDNA or gDNA that served as material.

Germline assignment: CDR1 KGHSH and CDR2 LQKENI. The CDR3 is 19 residues long. V lost 2 bases to trimming and J lost 4 bases, with 26 bases between them. This clone occurred many times. TCRdb's table, derived via immunoSEQ multiplex PCR, lists solely in-frame clones and lacks some. The sample has hundreds of thousands of clones, roughly 90% seen once. Patients at the Seattle site were enrolled during active infection and followed longitudinally. The sequence was obtained from a woman aged 55-69 years with COVID-19, enrolled during active disease. Sequencing input: peripheral blood. The chain employs TRBV18 and TRBJ1-1; maybe TRBD1 (5 bases). This CDR3 reads CASSPIYHSSGREGTEAFF. The DNA for the CDR3 is TGTGCCAGCTCACCAATTTATCATAGCTCAGGGCGGGAAGGCACTGAAGCTTTCTTT.